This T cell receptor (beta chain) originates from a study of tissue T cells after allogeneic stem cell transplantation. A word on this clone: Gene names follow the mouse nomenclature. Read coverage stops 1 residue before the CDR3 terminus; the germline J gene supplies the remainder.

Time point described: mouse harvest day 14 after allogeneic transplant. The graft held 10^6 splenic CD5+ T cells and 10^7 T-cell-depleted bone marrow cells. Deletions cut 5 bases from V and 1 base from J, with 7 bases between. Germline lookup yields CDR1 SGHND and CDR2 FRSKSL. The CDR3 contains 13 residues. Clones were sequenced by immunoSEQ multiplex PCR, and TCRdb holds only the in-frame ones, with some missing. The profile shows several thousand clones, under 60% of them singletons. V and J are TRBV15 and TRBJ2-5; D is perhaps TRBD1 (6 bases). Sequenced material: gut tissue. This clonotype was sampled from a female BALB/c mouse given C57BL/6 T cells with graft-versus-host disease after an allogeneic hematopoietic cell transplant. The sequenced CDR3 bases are TGTGCCAGCAGTAAGGGGGACCAAGACACCCAGTAC. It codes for CASSKGDQDTQY. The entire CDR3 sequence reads CASSKGDQDTQYF.